The next 11 T cell receptor beta chains were all read from a single sample in a study of cytomegalovirus exposure and HLA in healthy donors. Assay: immunoSEQ multiplex PCR; the TCRdb copy retains only in-frame clones and omits some. The data hold some 56,000 clones, with roughly 92% observed a single time. Specimen: PBMCs. The receptor set was obtained from a man younger than 35 in good health and CMV-seronegative.

The chain links TRBV5-4 to TRBJ2-7; 8 bases line up with TRBD2. V lost 0 bases, J lost 3 bases, and 2 bases stayed unmatched. The length of the CDR3 is 14 residues. Germline V gene lookup returns CDR1 SGHNT and CDR2 YYREEE (reference sequence). The chain's CDR3 is CASSLGLASYEQYF. The CDR3 region has the DNA TGTGCCAGCAGCTTGGGACTAGCGAGCTACGAGCAGTACTTC.

This chain links TRBV28 with TRBJ2-7; 10 bases align to TRBD1. Germline loops: CDR1 MDHEN, CDR2 SYDVKM. The CDR3 totals 16 residues. Unmatched junction bases numbered 12, after V lost 3 bases and J lost 7 bases. The CDR3: CASSFLTGGAKWEQYF. The DNA of the CDR3 is TGTGCCAGCAGTTTTTTGACAGGGGGCGCTAAATGGGAGCAGTACTTC.

The V call is TRBV28, the J call TRBJ2-6, with a weak D call TRBD2 (6 bases). CDR1 MDHEN and CDR2 SYDVKM come from the germline V gene. The CDR3 loop spans 16 amino acids. V was cut by 6 bases and J by 3 bases, with 15 bases left in between. CDR3 bases: TGTGCCAGCAGATCATTGGGGGGAGGTGGGGCCAACGTCCTGACTTTC. Its translation is CASRSLGGGGANVLTF. Together with reference TRBV28 and TRBJ2-6, the CDR3 gives the full variable domain: DVKVTQSSRYLVKRTGEKVFLECVQDMDHENMFWYRQDPGLGLRLIYFSYDVKMKEKGDIPEGYSVSREKKERFSLILESASTNQTSMYLCASRSLGGGGANVLTFGAGSRLTVL.

In its sample, this clone is medium-sized (0.01 to 0.1%). The chain carries TRBV9 and TRBJ2-3, with D unresolved. In germline, CDR1 is SGDLS, CDR2 YYNGEE. The CDR3 runs 14 residues. Trimming removed 0 bases from V and 3 bases from J, with 8 bases in between. The CDR3 sequence is CASSVEDSTDTQYF. CDR3 DNA sequence: TGTGCCAGCAGCGTAGAAGACTCAACAGATACGCAGTATTTT.

The V call is TRBV7-2, the J call TRBJ2-7; 7 nucleotides agree with TRBD2. This CDR3 has 15 residues. Germline CDR1 reads SGHTA; CDR2 reads FQGNSA. V lost 2 bases and J lost 3; bases outside the gene matches: 7. CDR3 in DNA: TGTGCCAGCAGCTTACATGTGGGAGGGAGCTACGAGCAGTACTTC. As protein: CASSLHVGGSYEQYF.

Turning to this clone: Relative to the germline gene, one junction end is altered; a read error may explain this. This rearrangement joins TRBV10-1 to TRBJ1-1, with D perhaps TRBD1 (5 bases). The CDR3 extends over 10 amino acids. CDR1 is WNHNN, CDR2 SYGVQD, per germline (reference sequence). CDR3 sequence (DNA): TGCGCCAGCCCCCCAGTGGGGGGTGTTTTT. Its translation is CASPPVGGVF.

The chain uses TRBV28 and TRBJ2-5; D not certain. The CDR3 length is 11 residues. Germline-derived CDR1 and CDR2 are MDHEN and SYDVKM. Deletions cut 6 bases from V and 7 bases from J, with 9 bases between. CDR3 sequence reads: CASSLDWTQYF. CDR3 sequence (DNA): TGTGCCAGCAGCCTCGACTGGACCCAGTACTTC.

The rearrangement joins TRBV6-5 to TRBJ2-1; 7 bases map to TRBD1. From germline, CDR1 is MNHEY and CDR2 SVGAGI. CDR3 length equals 12 residues. V lost 5 bases, J lost 6 bases, and 1 base stayed unmatched. The CDR3 DNA follows: TGTGCCAGCAGTGACAGGGTCAATGAGCAGTTCTTC. Protein: CASSDRVNEQFF.

This chain connects TRBV7-2 to TRBJ2-7; no reliable D call. Germline V gene lookup returns CDR1 SGHTA and CDR2 FQGNSA. CDR3 length: 15 amino acids. Trimming removed 1 base from V and 2 bases from J, with 12 bases in between. The CDR3 protein is CASSLGLEGAYEQYF. The CDR3 DNA reads TGTGCCAGCAGCTTAGGTTTAGAAGGAGCCTACGAGCAGTACTTC.

V gene TRBV19 combines with J gene TRBJ2-1; 7 bases are shared with TRBD2. With 2 bases clipped from V and 2 bases from J, the junction kept 9 bases outside the gene matches. Germline V gives CDR1 LNHDA, CDR2 SQIVND (reference sequence). The CDR3 extends over 17 amino acids. The CDR3 sequence is CASSISSWGGTYNEQFF. CDR3 bases: TGTGCCAGTAGTATATCTTCGTGGGGGGGAACCTACAATGAGCAGTTCTTC.

J is TRBJ2-7 and V is TRBV4-3; TRBD1 is a possible D gene (5 bases). The ends were cut back, 2 bases at V and 3 bases at J, with 11 bases in the middle. CDR3 length equals 14 residues. Germline CDR1 and CDR2: LGHNA and YSLEER. The CDR3 reads CASSQTTGNYEQYF. The CDR3 bases are TGCGCCAGCAGCCAAACCACAGGAAACTACGAGCAGTACTTC.